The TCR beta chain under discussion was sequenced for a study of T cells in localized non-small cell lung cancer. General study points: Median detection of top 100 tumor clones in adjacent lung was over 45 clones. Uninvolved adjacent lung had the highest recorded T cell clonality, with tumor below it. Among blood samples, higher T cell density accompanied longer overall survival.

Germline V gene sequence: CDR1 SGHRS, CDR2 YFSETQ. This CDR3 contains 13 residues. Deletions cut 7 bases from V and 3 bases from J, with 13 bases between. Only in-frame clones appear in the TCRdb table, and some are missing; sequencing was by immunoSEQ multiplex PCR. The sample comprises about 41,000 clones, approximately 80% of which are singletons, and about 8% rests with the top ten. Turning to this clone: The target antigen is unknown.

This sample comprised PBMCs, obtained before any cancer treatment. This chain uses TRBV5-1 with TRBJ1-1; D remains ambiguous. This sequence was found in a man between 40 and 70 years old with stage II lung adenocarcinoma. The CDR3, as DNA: TGCGCCAGCCGCCGGGGAATAGACACTGAAGCTTTCTTT. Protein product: CASRRGIDTEAFF.